This T cell receptor (beta chain) was recovered during a study of beta chain features in type 1 diabetes (dated by TCRdb to between 2018 and 2020). Background on the whole study: Patients and healthy donors did not differ in mean age, gender distribution, total cell number or subset yield. Across all samples, around 99 million sorted cells were examined, and cell number per subset correlated strongly with RNA yield. The study compared TCRB repertoires of sorted circulating CD4+ T cell subsets between recently diagnosed type 1 diabetes patients and matched healthy donors. Regulatory and stem cell-like memory subsets were isolated from only 8 patients and about 8 healthy donors, whereas naive and central memory subsets came from all 30 or so donors. Here is what the overall study found, with its caveats: Shorter templates might be favored by PCR, yet because patient and control samples were amplified and corrected together, any such skew would affect both groups equally. In all four CD4+ subsets, TCRB CDR3 length was moderately but significantly shorter in type 1 diabetes patients. Naive, central memory and regulatory TCRB repertoires appeared more similar among patients than among healthy donors. Because cDNA was sequenced instead of genomic DNA, highly expressing activated cells could be over-represented, though the groups showed no difference in activation or CD3 levels. Fewer insertions and more nucleotide deletions at VDJ recombination sites were observed in patients with type 1 diabetes, implying thymic rearrangement abnormalities. Because small numbers of individuals were included in the HLA sub-analyses, any influence of HLA type on TCRB rearrangement was left unresolved.

A few counts support this clone. The antigen it binds to is not known. It has no much larger one-base neighbor in the sample; base qualities were not kept. The High Capacity cDNA Reverse Transcription Kit was used to reverse transcribe all of the isolated RNA, meaning that expressed TCRB transcripts were what got sequenced. Deep immunoSEQ sequencing was applied to naive, central memory and regulatory T cell samples, giving an average of about 3.4 million total reads per sample. Sorted cells were lysed in RLT buffer, and RNA was extracted using DNase-treated RNeasy Micro or Mini kits according to cell number. To prevent cross-contamination, every cell subset was processed on its own, while patient and healthy donor samples were processed together. Using the immunoSEQ multiplex PCR, TCRB sequences were amplified from cDNA into 87-bp fragments spanning the CDR3 region. Sequencing of the amplicons was performed on the Illumina HiSeq platform. The authors' pipeline ran thus. PCR bias was computationally corrected using synthetic template baselines, reads within Hamming distance 2 were collapsed, and singletons that could not be merged were discarded. Reads were aligned against IMGT to assign V, D and J genes, CDR3 length and insertions or deletions at six rearrangement sites. Clonotype counts were normalized to sorted cell number within each subset before computing true diversity and Gini coefficients with the tcR R package. The overlap coefficient, calculated on TCRB nucleotide sequences, was used to measure repertoire sharing. As a proxy for the pre-selection repertoire, out-of-frame TCRB sequences from naive cells were analyzed. TCRdb's version of the immuneACCESS table is confined to in-frame rearrangements and falls short of the full clone set. An unresolved V gene accounts for under half of the shortfall where checked; the remainder is of unknown origin. D and trimming come from the DNA, and the V and J calls and clone size come from that table. The sample records under 400,000 clones, roughly a fifth of which are singletons. The ten top clones hold 0.044% of the sample.

Each donor gave one peripheral blood draw, approximately 120 mL on average, collected into heparinised tubes. Naive, central memory, regulatory and stem cell-like memory CD4+ T cells were sorted on a BD FACSAria II using a panel including CD45RO, CCR7, CD25, CD127, CD95 and CD27. Purity was above 95% for every sorted population. Right away, PBMCs were isolated by Lymphoprep density gradient centrifugation and were stained directly, with no culture step. To minimize batch effects, samples were stained and sorted in pairs, one healthy donor with one patient per experiment. CDR1 and CDR2, per the germline V gene, are MGHRA and YSYEKL. The CDR3 numbers 15 residues from cysteine through phenylalanine. CDR3 DNA is the only sequence kept; it has 45 bases, read in frame from the first base. From V the trimming removes 4 bases and from J it removes 3 bases, while the gene matches leave 5 bases of the junction unaccounted for.

The TCR originated in a woman aged 18-30 years in good health. The sequencing input was naive CD4+ T cells from blood. According to the study, the label for this sample's cell subset or site signals: true naive CD4+ T cells. The chain links TRBV4-1 with TRBJ2-7, with TRBD2 matching 11 junction bases. The nucleotide sequence is TGCGCCAGCAGCCCATTAGGACTAGCGGGCTACGAGCAGTACTTC. The translation is CASSPLGLAGYEQYF.